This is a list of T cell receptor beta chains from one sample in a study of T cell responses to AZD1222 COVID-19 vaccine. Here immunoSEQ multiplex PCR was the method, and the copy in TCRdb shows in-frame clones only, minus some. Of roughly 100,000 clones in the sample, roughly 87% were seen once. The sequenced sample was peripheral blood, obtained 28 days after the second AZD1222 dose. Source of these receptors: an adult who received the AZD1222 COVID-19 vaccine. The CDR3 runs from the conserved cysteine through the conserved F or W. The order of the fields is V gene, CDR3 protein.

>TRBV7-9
CASSEGENYGYTF
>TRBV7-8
CASSPPRQPQHF
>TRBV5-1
CASSLVGTGLTNEKLFF
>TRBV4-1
CASSPGTPPVEQYF
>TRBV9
CASSVAQGMTEAFF
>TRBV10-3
CAISEGRGGRNEQYF
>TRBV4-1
CASSQVPSGGDTDTQYF
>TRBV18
CASSPQALQGGITDTQYF
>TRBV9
CASSVNSGGRVYGYTF
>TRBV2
CASSRDRPLGQETQYF
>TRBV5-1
CASSLGTGYNSPLHF
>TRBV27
CASSLFLAGYTQYF
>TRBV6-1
CASSETVASWSGYTF
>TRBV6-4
CASRLDEGTEAFF
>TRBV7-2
CASSREASGGTTKTYEQYF
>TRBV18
CASSPNEARGGADTQYF
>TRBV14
CASSQEYSYHYEQYF
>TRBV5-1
CASSTVLGRQETQYF
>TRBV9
CASSSRPGHQPQHF
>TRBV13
CASSSGFSSGNTIYF
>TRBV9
CASSARGSAVGNSPLHF
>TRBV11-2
CASSQVGTGLEQYF
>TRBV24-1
CATSDSPRDTQYF
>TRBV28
CASSLPGQGAVQPQHF
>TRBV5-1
CASSPGQSGSYEQYF
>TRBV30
CAWSIGGTQETQYF
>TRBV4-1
CASTRGGRDNEQFF
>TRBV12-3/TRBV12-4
CASTTDTQETQYF
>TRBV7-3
CASSHYSPLHF
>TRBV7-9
CASSPQETQYF
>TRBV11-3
CASSIGPNQPQHF
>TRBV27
CASSLKAATNEKLFF
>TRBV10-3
CAISNTRGSSYEQYF
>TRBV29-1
CSVEDLGLEQYF
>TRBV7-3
CASSYRVQETQYF
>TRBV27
CASRGGGAGELFF
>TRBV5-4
CASSWITGTNNYGYTF
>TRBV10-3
CAISERGADNQPQHF
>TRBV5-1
CASSRQGGTTNEKLFF
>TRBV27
CASSYPGTGNTEAFF
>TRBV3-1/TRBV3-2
CASSQDRATAYTF
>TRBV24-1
CATSSPGGRGEQFF
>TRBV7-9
CASSFSHGSLAYEQYF
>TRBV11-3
CASSSGQGDTEAFF
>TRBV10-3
CAIGFLGNTIYF
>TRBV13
CASSSGQGGVRQPQHF
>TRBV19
CASQRGGSSYNSPLHF
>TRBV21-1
CASSNGTGMRKNIQYF
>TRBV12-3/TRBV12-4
CASSETQGGEAFF
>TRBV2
CASNTPGLAGYEQYF
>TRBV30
CAWSVGTANTEAFF
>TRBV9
CASSAGSSYEQYF
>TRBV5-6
CASSPGGSDSVGGNEKLFF
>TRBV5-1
CASSEQGLNTEAFF
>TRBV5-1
CASSLDGQGESPLHF
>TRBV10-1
CASSGRGQGEGMTEAFF
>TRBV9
CASSSRAGGGPDTQYF
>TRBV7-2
CASSLQGQANQPQHF
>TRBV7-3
CASSLRPDAYEQYF